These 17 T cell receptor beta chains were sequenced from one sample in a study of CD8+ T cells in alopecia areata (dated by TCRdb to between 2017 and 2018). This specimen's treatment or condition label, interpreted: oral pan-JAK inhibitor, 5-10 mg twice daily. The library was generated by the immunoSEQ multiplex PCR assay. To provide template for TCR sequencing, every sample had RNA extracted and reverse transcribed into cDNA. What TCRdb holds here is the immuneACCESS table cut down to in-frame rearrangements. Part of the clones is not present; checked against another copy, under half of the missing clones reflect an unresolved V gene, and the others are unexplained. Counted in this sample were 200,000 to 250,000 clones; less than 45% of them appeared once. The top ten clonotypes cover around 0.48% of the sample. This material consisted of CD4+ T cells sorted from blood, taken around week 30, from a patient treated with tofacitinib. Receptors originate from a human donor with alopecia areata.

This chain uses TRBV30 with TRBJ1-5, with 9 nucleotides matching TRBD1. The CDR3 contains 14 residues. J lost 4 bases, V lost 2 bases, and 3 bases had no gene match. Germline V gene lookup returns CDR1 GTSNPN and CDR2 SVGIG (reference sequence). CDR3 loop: CAWSPGQGNQPQHF. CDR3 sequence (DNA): TGTGCCTGGAGTCCGGGACAGGGAAATCAGCCCCAGCATTTT.

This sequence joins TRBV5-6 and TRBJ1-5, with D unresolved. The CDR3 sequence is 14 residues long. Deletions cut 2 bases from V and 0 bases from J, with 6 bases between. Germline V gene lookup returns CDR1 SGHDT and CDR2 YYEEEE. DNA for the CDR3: TGTGCCAGCAGCTTAGACGGTAGCAATCAGCCCCAGCATTTT. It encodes CASSLDGSNQPQHF.

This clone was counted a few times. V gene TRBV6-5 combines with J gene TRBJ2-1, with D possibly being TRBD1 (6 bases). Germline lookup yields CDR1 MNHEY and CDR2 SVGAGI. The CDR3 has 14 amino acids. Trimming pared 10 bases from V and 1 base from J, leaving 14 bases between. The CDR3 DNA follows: TGTGCCACCATGGACAGCCAATCCTACAATGAGCAGTTCTTC. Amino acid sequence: CATMDSQSYNEQFF.

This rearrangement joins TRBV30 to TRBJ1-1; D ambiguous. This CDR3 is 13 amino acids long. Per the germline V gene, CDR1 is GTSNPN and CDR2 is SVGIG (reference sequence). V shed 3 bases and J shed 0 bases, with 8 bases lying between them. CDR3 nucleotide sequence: TGTGCCTGGAGCCAGGCCCTGAACACTGAAGCTTTCTTT. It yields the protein CAWSQALNTEAFF.

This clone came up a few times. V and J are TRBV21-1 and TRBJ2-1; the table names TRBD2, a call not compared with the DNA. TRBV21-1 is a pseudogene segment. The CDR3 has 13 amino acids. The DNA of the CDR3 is TGTGCCAGCAGCAAGCGTTCCTACAATGAGCAGTTCTTC. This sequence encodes CASSKRSYNEQFF.

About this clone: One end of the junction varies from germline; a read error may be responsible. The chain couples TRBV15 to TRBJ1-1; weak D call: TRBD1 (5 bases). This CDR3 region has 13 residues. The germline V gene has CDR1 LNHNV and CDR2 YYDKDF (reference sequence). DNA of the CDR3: TGTGCCACCAGCAGATGGGGCGGATCTGACGCTTTCTTT. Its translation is CATSRWGGSDAFF.

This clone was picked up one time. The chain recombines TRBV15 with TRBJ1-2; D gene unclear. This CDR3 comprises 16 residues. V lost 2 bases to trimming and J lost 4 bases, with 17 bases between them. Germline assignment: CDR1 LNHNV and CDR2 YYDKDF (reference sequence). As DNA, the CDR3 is TGTGCCACCAGCAGACTATACGGCGAACAAATCTATGGCTACACCTTC. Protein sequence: CATSRLYGEQIYGYTF.

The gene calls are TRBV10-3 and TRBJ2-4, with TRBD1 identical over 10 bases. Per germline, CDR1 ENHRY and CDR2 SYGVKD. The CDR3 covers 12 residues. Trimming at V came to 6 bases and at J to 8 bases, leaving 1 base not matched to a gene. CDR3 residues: CAISGTGDIQYF. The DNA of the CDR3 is TGTGCCATCAGCGGGACAGGGGACATTCAGTACTTC.

The CDR3 region is CASSRGRSDTDTQYF. DNA for the CDR3: TGTGCCAGCAGCAGGGGCAGGTCTGACACAGATACGCAGTATTTT. The gene calls are TRBV7-3 and TRBJ2-3, with D possibly matching TRBD1 (5 bases). The germline V and J ends were trimmed by 5 bases and 2 bases, with 14 bases remaining between them. The CDR3 totals 15 residues. Looked up from germline, CDR1 is SGHTA and CDR2 is FQGTGA.

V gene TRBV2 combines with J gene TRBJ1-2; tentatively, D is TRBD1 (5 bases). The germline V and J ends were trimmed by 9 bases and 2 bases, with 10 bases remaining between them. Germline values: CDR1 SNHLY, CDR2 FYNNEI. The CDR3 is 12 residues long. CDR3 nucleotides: TGTGCCAGAAAACAGGCAAACTATGGCTACACCTTC. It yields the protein CARKQANYGYTF.

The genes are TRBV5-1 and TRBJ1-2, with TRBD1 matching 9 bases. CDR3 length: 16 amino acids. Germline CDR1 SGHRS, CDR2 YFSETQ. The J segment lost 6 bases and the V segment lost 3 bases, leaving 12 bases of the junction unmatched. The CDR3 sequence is CASSSFVEDRGDGYTF. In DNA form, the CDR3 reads TGCGCCAGCAGCTCCTTCGTAGAGGACAGGGGAGATGGCTACACCTTC.

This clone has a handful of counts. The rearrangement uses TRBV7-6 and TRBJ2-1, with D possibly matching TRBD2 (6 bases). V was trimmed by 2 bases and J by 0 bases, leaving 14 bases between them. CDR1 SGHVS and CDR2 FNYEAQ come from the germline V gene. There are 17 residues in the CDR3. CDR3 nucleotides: TGTGCCAGCAGCTTACGGGCCCGGGGGAGCTCCTACAATGAGCAGTTCTTC. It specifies CASSLRARGSSYNEQFF. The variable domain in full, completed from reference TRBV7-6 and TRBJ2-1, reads GAGVSQSPRYKVTKRGQDVALRCDPISGHVSLYWYRQALGQGPEFLTYFNYEAQQDKSGLPNDRFSAERPEGSISTLTIQRTEQRDSAMYRCASSLRARGSSYNEQFFGPGTRLTVL.

CDR3 sequence reads: CASSQDRLARRETQYF. In DNA, the CDR3 is TGCGCCAGCAGCCAAGATAGGTTGGCAAGGCGGGAGACCCAGTACTTC. The chain recombines TRBV4-1 with TRBJ2-5; no firm D call. Trimming took off 0 bases at V and 5 bases at J, with 16 bases between the two ends. Germline V gene data show CDR1 as MGHRA and CDR2 as YSYEKL. This CDR3 contains 16 residues.

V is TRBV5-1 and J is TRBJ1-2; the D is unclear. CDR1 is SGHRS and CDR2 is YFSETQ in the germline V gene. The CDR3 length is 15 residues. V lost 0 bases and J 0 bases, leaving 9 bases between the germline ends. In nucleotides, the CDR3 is TGCGCCAGCAGCTTGGAAGGCGGTACTAACTATGGCTACACCTTC. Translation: CASSLEGGTNYGYTF.

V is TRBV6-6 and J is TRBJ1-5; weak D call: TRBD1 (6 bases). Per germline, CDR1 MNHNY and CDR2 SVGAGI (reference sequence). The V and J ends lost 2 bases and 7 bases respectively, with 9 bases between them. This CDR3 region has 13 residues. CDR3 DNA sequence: TGTGCCAGCAGTTACGGACAGACGCAGCCCCAGCATTTT. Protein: CASSYGQTQPQHF.

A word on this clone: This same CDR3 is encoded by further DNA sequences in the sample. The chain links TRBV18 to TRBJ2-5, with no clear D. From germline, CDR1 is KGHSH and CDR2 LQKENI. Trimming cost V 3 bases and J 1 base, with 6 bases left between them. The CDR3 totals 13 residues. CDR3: CASSPGFQETQYF. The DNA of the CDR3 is TGTGCCAGCTCACCGGGATTCCAAGAGACCCAGTACTTC.

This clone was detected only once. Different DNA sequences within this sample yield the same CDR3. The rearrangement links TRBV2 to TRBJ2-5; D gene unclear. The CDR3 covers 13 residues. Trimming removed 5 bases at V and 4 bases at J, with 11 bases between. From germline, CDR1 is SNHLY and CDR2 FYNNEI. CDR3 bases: TGTGCCAGCAGTAGCCTTACAAGAGAGACCCAGTACTTC. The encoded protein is CASSSLTRETQYF.